This T cell receptor beta chain was observed in a study of T cell responses to AZD1222 COVID-19 vaccine. The repertoire was sequenced with immunoSEQ multiplex PCR; TCRdb's copy has only in-frame clones and lacks some. The sample holds over 75,000 clones, around 91% seen once. V shed 4 bases and J 4 bases; nucleotides not matched to a gene: 6. This CDR3 has 15 amino acids. CDR1 is MNHEY and CDR2 is SMNVEV in the germline V gene (reference sequence). V and J are TRBV27 and TRBJ1-4; 7 bases fit TRBD1. The clonotype comes from an adult who received the AZD1222 COVID-19 vaccine. The source was peripheral blood, collected 28 days after the second AZD1222 dose. In DNA, the CDR3 is TGTGCCAGCAGTTCCCCGGGACAGCATAATGAAAAACTGTTTTTT. It specifies CASSSPGQHNEKLFF.